This T cell receptor (beta chain) was sequenced during a study of pediatric ulcerative colitis. Study-wide context: Most patients had pancolitis, and two had left-sided colitis.

Rectal tissue came from one to two pinch biopsies taken at colonoscopy. Before the diagnostic colonoscopy, ulcerative colitis patients were free of immunosuppressive medication. A single count supports this clone. Using immunoSEQ multiplex PCR, the repertoire was profiled, and TCRdb retains in-frame clones only, with some absent. This table holds around 22,000 clones, over 60% found once. This CDR3 spans 11 amino acids. CDR1 DFQATT and CDR2 SNEGSKA come from the germline V gene (reference sequence). V was pared by 6 bases and J by 1 base, with 7 bases between. The source is a boy aged 5-17 years with severe ulcerative colitis. The source material was gut tissue. This sequence joins TRBV20-1 and TRBJ2-7; D remains unclear. The chain's CDR3 is CSARWSYEQYF. In nucleotides, the CDR3 is TGCAGTGCCCGGTGGTCCTACGAGCAGTACTTC.